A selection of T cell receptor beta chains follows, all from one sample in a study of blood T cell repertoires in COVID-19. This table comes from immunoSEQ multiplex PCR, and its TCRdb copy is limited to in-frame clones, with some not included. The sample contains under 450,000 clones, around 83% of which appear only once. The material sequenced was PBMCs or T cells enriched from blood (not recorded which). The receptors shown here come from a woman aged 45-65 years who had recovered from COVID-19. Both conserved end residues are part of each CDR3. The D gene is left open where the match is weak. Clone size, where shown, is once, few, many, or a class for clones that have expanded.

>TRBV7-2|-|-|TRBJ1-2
CVGRGGAYNYGYTF
TGTGTCGGCCGGGGGGGGGCGTACAACTATGGCTACACCTTC
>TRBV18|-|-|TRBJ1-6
CASSPTGPYNSPLHF
TGTGCCAGCTCACCAACAGGTCCCTATAATTCACCCCTCCACTTT
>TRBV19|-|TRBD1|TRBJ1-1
CASGDRGGTEAFF
TGTGCCAGCGGGGACAGGGGGGGCACTGAAGCTTTCTTT
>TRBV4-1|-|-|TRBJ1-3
CASSQLWDGGNTIYF
TGCGCCAGCAGCCAACTTTGGGATGGAGGGAACACCATATATTTT
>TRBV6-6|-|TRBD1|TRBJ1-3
CASSRLTGGYEGNTIYF
TGTGCCAGCAGCCGATTGACAGGGGGCTACGAGGGAAACACCATATATTTT
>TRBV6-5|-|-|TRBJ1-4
CASSYVPGGKLFF
TGTGCCAGCAGTTACGTTCCGGGTGGAAAACTGTTTTTT
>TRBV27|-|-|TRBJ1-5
CASSLNQVLNQPQHF
TGTGCCAGCAGTTTGAATCAGGTTCTCAATCAGCCCCAGCATTTT
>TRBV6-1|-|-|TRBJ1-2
CASSEYYGTPLNYGYTF
TGTGCCAGCAGTGAATATTACGGGACACCTTTAAACTATGGCTACACCTTC
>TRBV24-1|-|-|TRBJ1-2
CATSDFGGGYTF
TGTGCCACCAGTGATTTTGGAGGGGGCTACACCTTC
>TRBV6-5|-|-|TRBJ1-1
CATRQYTEAFF
TGTGCCACCAGACAGTACACTGAAGCTTTCTTT
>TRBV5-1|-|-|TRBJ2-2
CASSLDGAGELFF
TGCGCCAGCAGCTTGGATGGGGCGGGGGAGCTGTTTTTT
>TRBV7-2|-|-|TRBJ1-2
CASSLGGRSRGYTF
TGTGCCAGCAGCTTAGGGGGACGTTCGCGGGGTTACACCTTC
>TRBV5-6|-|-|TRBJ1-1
CASSWLPREENTEAFF
TGTGCCAGCAGCTGGCTACCGAGGGAGGAAAACACTGAAGCTTTCTTT
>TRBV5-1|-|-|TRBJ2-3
CASSIGSTDTQYF
TGCGCCAGCAGTATTGGGAGTACAGATACGCAGTATTTT
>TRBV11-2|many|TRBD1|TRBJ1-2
CASSQYRDRDNYGYTF
TGTGCCAGCAGCCAATACCGGGACAGGGATAACTATGGCTACACCTTC
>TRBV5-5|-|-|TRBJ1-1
CASSSPTGLNTEAFF
TGTGCCAGCAGTTCACCCACAGGTCTGAACACTGAAGCTTTCTTT
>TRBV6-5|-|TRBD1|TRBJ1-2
CASSSQDRGRGYTF
TGTGCCAGCAGTTCTCAGGACAGGGGACGTGGCTACACCTTC
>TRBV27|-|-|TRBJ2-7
CASSLPGPVWEQYF
TGTGCCAGCAGTTTACCAGGGCCCGTCTGGGAGCAGTACTTC
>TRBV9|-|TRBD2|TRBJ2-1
CASSAPESGLAASYNEQFF
TGTGCCAGCAGCGCCCCCGAATCGGGACTAGCGGCCTCCTACAATGAGCAGTTCTTC
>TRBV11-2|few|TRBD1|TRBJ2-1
CASIPGQGARNEQFF
TGTGCCAGCATCCCGGGACAGGGGGCTCGTAATGAGCAGTTCTTC
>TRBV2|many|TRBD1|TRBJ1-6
CASRGGQGNSPLHF
TGTGCCAGCAGGGGTGGACAGGGTAATTCACCCCTCCACTTT
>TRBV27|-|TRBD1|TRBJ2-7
CASSFGTGLPYEQYF
TGTGCCAGCAGTTTCGGGACAGGGTTGCCCTACGAGCAGTACTTC
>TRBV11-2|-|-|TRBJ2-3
CASSLVGGRTDTQYF
TGTGCCAGCAGCTTAGTCGGAGGACGCACAGATACGCAGTATTTT
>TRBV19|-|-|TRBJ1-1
CASSIRQGLANTEAFF
TGTGCCAGTAGTATACGGCAGGGGTTGGCAAACACTGAAGCTTTCTTT
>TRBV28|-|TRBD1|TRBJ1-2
CASSLQDRGRGGYTF
TGTGCCAGCAGTTTGCAGGACAGGGGGCGAGGAGGCTACACCTTC
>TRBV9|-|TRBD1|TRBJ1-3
CASSRTGVTGNTIYF
TGTGCCAGCAGTCGGACAGGAGTAACTGGAAACACCATATATTTT